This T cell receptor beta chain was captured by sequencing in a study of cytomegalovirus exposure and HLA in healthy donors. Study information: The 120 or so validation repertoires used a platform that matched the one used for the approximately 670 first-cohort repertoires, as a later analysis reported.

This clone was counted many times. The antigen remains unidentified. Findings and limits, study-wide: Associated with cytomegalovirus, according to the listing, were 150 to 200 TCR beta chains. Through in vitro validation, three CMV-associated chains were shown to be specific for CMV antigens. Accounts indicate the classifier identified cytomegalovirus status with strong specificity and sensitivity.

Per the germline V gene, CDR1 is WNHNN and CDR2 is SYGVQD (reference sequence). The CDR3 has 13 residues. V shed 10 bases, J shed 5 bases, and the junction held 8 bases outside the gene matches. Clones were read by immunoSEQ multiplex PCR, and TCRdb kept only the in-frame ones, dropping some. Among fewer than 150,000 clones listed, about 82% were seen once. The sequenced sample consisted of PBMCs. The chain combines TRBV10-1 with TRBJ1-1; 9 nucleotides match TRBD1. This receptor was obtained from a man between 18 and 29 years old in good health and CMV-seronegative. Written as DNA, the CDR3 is TGCGCCACCTCAACAGGGGGCTGGACTGAAGCTTTCTTT. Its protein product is CATSTGGWTEAFF.